The source of this T cell receptor beta chain is a study of blood T cells in healthy people across ages. This clonotype was seen only a few times. The antigen is undetermined. Extraction yielded at least 5 micrograms of total RNA per sample. Notes on the study in general: A roughly linear age-dependent decrease characterized TCR beta diversity per million T cells. Considered underestimates were the diversity estimates obtained from one million T cells.

It was with a sample-barcoded 5' primer and a J-beta primer mix that a second PCR of roughly 7 to 12 cycles was run. Each cDNA molecule received a tag from a template-switch adaptor that had 12 random nucleotides. Each CDR3 protein is one row after TCRdb ran MiXCR on the 5' RACE reads. This table holds around 1,600,000 distinct CDR3 sequences, less than 45% found once. This CDR3 is built from 12 residues. V was cut by 1 base and J by 8 bases, with 8 bases left in between. The chain has TRBV12-3 or TRBV12-4 and TRBJ1-2; no reliable D call. The sequenced sample was blood. The clonotype was recovered from a woman aged 18-29 years in good health. The CDR3, as DNA: TGTGCCAGCAGTTTAGTCGACCGGGGCTACACCTTC. It is translated as CASSLVDRGYTF.